These 22 T cell receptor beta chains share one sample of origin, sequenced in a study of T-cell memory formation after mild COVID-19. TCRdb reprocessed the 5' RACE reads with MiXCR, giving one entry per CDR3 protein. The table records about 360,000 distinct CDR3 sequences, approximately 12% of them present only once. Sequencing was performed on PBMCs or a T cell subset sorted from them (not recorded which). The receptors stem from a young man who had mild COVID-19 (a few samples of this study predate the infection). Cell type and time point are not known.

About this clonotype itself: A read error may explain this, as a much larger clone is one base away. This chain connects TRBV20-1 to TRBJ1-5, with a tentative D call TRBD1 (5 bases). CDR1 and CDR2 (germline): DFQATT, SNEGSKA (reference sequence). The CDR3 loop spans 12 amino acids. The CDR3: CSARSGNQPKHF. The CDR3 DNA follows: TGCAGTGCTAGATCAGGGAATCAGCCCAAGCATTTT.

Only a few counts were recorded for this clonotype. The J gene is TRBJ2-1, the V gene TRBV12-3 or TRBV12-4; possible D gene TRBD2, 5 bases. The CDR3 has 13 residues. V was cut by 2 bases and J by 6 bases, with 8 bases left in between. The chain's CDR3 is CASSLWERNEQFF. The CDR3 coding sequence is TGTGCCAGCAGTTTATGGGAGCGCAATGAGCAGTTCTTC.

This clonotype has a handful of counts. This chain links TRBV7-6 with TRBJ2-7, with a weak D call TRBD2 (5 bases). V was shortened by 0 bases and J by 5 bases, with 20 bases between the two germline ends. Germline V gives CDR1 SGHVS, CDR2 FNYEAQ. This CDR3 comprises 17 residues. The CDR3 region is CASSLADSPGIPHEQYF. For the CDR3, the DNA is TGTGCCAGCAGCTTAGCGGACTCTCCCGGGATCCCCCACGAGCAGTACTTC.

This clonotype was counted a few times. Its ends do not fully match the called genes, so a read error is possible. The V and J genes are TRBV7-7 and TRBJ2-1; 7 bases match TRBD2. The CDR3 contains 15 residues. The germline gives CDR1 SSHAT, CDR2 FNYEAQ (reference sequence). CDR3 DNA: TGTGCTAGCAGCTTCTCTAGCGGCGGGACGGATGAGCAGTTCTTC. Protein product: CASSFSSGGTDEQFF.

This clonotype was detected only a few times. The chain joins TRBV7-2 to TRBJ1-1, with 7 bases that match TRBD1. The V gene's germline CDR1 is SGHTA and CDR2 FQGNSA. Trimming removed 5 bases from V and 4 bases from J; junction bases left unmatched: 10. This CDR3 comprises 15 residues. The CDR3 spells CASSLVGGTGTEAFF. The CDR3 DNA reads TGTGCCAGCAGCCTGGTAGGGGGCACTGGCACTGAAGCTTTCTTT.

At least ten counts were recorded for this clonotype. The V and J genes are TRBV5-1 and TRBJ2-2; TRBD2 matches 7 bases. The CDR3 covers 15 residues. The trim removed 6 bases at V and 4 bases at J, leaving 9 bases unmatched. Germline CDR1 is SGHRS and CDR2 is YFSETQ. The CDR3 nucleotides read TGCGCCAGCAACGTCGGGGGGACTGGCACCGGGGAGCTGTTTTTT. Translated, it gives CASNVGGTGTGELFF.

In this sample, this clonotype turned up a few times. This chain connects TRBV7-9 to TRBJ1-1; 8 nucleotides agree with TRBD1. CDR1 and CDR2 from the germline V gene are SEHNR and FQNEAQ (reference sequence). The V and J ends lost 5 bases and 1 base, in that order; junction bases with no gene match: 3. This CDR3 region has 14 residues. This chain's CDR3 is CASSTTGANTEAFF. In nucleotides, the CDR3 is TGTGCCAGCAGCACGACAGGGGCGAACACTGAAGCTTTCTTT.

The chain joins TRBV7-2 to TRBJ1-3; 7 bases are shared with TRBD1. CDR3 size: 15 residues. Germline CDR1 and CDR2: SGHTA and FQGNSA. V dropped 5 bases and J dropped 0; count of bases not matched to a gene: 4. The CDR3 DNA is TGTGCCAGCAGCCCGACAGGGACCTCTGGAAACACCATATATTTT. Its protein is CASSPTGTSGNTIYF.

In its sample, this clonotype was seen a few times. The rearrangement joins TRBV7-7 to TRBJ2-5; D may be TRBD1 or TRBD2 (6 bases each). With 4 bases removed from V and 5 bases from J, the gap between germline ends came to 14 bases. The CDR3 is 14 residues long. Germline V CDR1 and CDR2: SSHAT, FNYEAQ (reference sequence). CDR3 DNA sequence: TGTGCCAGCAGCTCAAGGGGGGCCTCGGAGACCCAGTACTTC. Translating gives CASSSRGASETQYF.

This clonotype was observed at least ten times. The chain carries TRBV19 and TRBJ1-6; D not resolved. V was shortened by 3 bases and J by 4 bases, with 7 bases between the two germline ends. CDR1 is LNHDA and CDR2 is SQIVND in the germline V gene (reference sequence). The CDR3 totals 14 residues. The CDR3 bases are TGTGCCAGTAGTATTCGCCCGTATAATTCACCCCTCCACTTT. This gives the protein CASSIRPYNSPLHF. The full variable domain, in which reference TRBV19 and TRBJ1-6 provide the parts outside the CDR3, is DGGITQSPKYLFRKEGQNVTLSCEQNLNHDAMYWYRQDPGQGLRLIYYSQIVNDFQKGDIAEGYSVSREKKESFPLTVTSAQKNPTAFYLCASSIRPYNSPLHFGNGTRLTVT.

This clonotype showed up just a few times. The chain joins TRBV6-5 to TRBJ1-6, with D perhaps matching TRBD1 (5 bases). Germline CDR1 MNHEY, CDR2 SVGAGI. Trimming removed 2 bases at V and 10 bases at J, with 15 bases between. This CDR3 contains 15 residues. Here the CDR3 DNA reads TGTGCCAGCAGTTACGGGGCAGTAGACCCCTCACCCCTCCACTTT. Its protein is CASSYGAVDPSPLHF.

This clonotype was seen a handful of times. This chain uses TRBV5-5 with TRBJ2-3; no definite D call. Germline-derived CDR1 and CDR2 are SGHKS and YYEKEE (reference sequence). Trimming left V 2 bases short and J 0 bases short, with 7 bases between. The CDR3 covers 14 residues. The CDR3 is CASSFLTSTDTQYF. DNA for the CDR3: TGTGCCAGCAGCTTCTTGACTAGCACAGATACGCAGTATTTT.

The gene calls are TRBV5-1 and TRBJ1-2; 10 bases match TRBD1. V trimming: 3 bases; J trimming: 5 bases; junction bases outside the gene matches: 13. There are 17 residues in the CDR3. Germline values: CDR1 SGHRS, CDR2 YFSETQ. The CDR3 is CASSYFTGTGAGYGYTF. DNA of the CDR3: TGCGCCAGCAGCTATTTCACCGGGACAGGGGCCGGGTATGGCTACACCTTC.

The chain carries TRBV6-4 and TRBJ1-2, with D possibly being TRBD1 (5 bases). CDR3 size: 15 residues. Germline CDR1 is MRHNA and CDR2 is SNTAGT. The V gene lost 0 bases and the J gene lost 7 bases, with 15 bases spanning the gap. The CDR3 loop is CASSDSLTGLGGYTF. The CDR3 nucleotides are TGTGCCAGCAGTGACTCTCTCACGGGGCTCGGTGGCTACACCTTC.

V is TRBV7-9 and J is TRBJ2-1; tentatively, D is TRBD1 or TRBD2 (7 bases each). CDR3 length: 15 residues. The V end lost 5 bases, the J end lost 4 bases, and 15 bases lay between the germline ends. CDR1 and CDR2 from the germline V gene are SEHNR and FQNEAQ (reference sequence). The CDR3 reads CASSARGGRYNEQFF. The CDR3, as DNA: TGTGCCAGCAGCGCCAGGGGGGGCCGGTACAATGAGCAGTTCTTC.

The chain combines TRBV7-9 with TRBJ2-3; D is ambiguous. This CDR3 is built from 13 residues. Germline V gene data show CDR1 as SEHNR and CDR2 as FQNEAQ (reference sequence). V was cut by 6 bases and J by 5 bases, with 12 bases left in between. Here the CDR3 reads CASSPSVRDTQYF. Here the CDR3 DNA reads TGTGCCAGCAGTCCAAGCGTCAGAGATACGCAGTATTTT.

The V call is TRBV20-1, the J call TRBJ1-4; 10 bases agree with TRBD1. The CDR3 is 13 amino acids. Trimming removed 4 bases from V and 7 bases from J; junction bases left unmatched: 3. Germline V lookup: CDR1 DFQATT, CDR2 SNEGSKA (reference sequence). CDR3 nucleotide sequence: TGCAGTGCTATGCGGACAGGGGGTGAAAAACTGTTTTTT. Translated, it gives CSAMRTGGEKLFF.

This clonotype has just a few counts. Here the CDR3 DNA reads TGTGCCAGCACAAGACAGCAAGAAAAACTGTTTTTT. This gives the protein CASTRQQEKLFF. The genes are TRBV28 and TRBJ1-4; tentative D call: TRBD1 (5 bases). The ends were cut back, 7 bases at V and 8 bases at J, with 11 bases in the middle. Germline V gives CDR1 MDHEN, CDR2 SYDVKM. The CDR3 has 12 residues.

This sequence joins TRBV18 and TRBJ2-3; no clear D. Germline V gives CDR1 KGHSH, CDR2 LQKENI. The V and J ends lost 8 bases and 2 bases respectively, with 11 bases between them. CDR3 length equals 13 residues. The CDR3 sequence is CASRYGNTDTQYF. CDR3 DNA sequence: TGTGCCAGCCGCTACGGCAACACAGATACGCAGTATTTT.

This clonotype showed up just a few times. V and J are TRBV12-3 or TRBV12-4 and TRBJ2-3; 7 bases align to TRBD2. V dropped 2 bases and J dropped 10; count of bases not matched to a gene: 12. CDR3 size: 15 residues. DNA for the CDR3: TGTGCCAGCAGTTTAACTAGCGAGGGGTCGGGGCCGCAGTATTTT. It codes for CASSLTSEGSGPQYF.

This chain joins TRBV5-1 and TRBJ1-6; no reliable D call. CDR1 and CDR2 from the germline V gene are SGHRS and YFSETQ. CDR3 size: 17 residues. With 0 bases removed from V and 7 bases from J, the gap between germline ends came to 17 bases. In nucleotides, the CDR3 is TGCGCCAGCAGCTTGGAGGCCAGCGATTTTCGGAATTCACCCCTCCACTTT. This sequence encodes CASSLEASDFRNSPLHF.

The gene calls are TRBV3-1 and TRBJ2-7; D is unresolved. V dropped 2 bases and J dropped 0 bases, with 8 bases sitting between them. Germline V gene lookup returns CDR1 LGHDT and CDR2 YNNKEL (reference sequence). The CDR3 loop spans 14 amino acids. CDR3 DNA: TGTGCCAGCAGCCAAACGACTTTCTCCTACGAGCAGTACGTC. The encoded protein is CASSQTTFSYEQYV.